This record covers a single TCR beta chain. Antigen unknown. The data derive from a study of CXCR3-negative and CXCR3-positive naive CD8 T cells. As for the study in general: Every library held about 1.5 +/- 0.3 million TRB reads, and the total came to approximately 140 million. Whole-study findings and limits: The TRBV-TRBJ usage of naive CXCR3-negative and CXCR3-positive cells was similar, but that of memory cells differed. A higher hydrophobicity marked the TRB CDR3s of CXCR3-positive naive cells versus CXCR3-negative naive cells.

Libraries of TRB cDNA were made by 5' RACE and carried UMIs. TCRdb reprocessed the 5' RACE reads and keeps a single row for each CDR3 protein, giving no DNA. The specimen's table records over 70,000 distinct CDR3 sequences. The sequence was collected from a human donor in good health. Some clones in this sample may be carry-over from other donors' samples. The sample taken for sequencing was naive CXCR3+ CD8+ T cells from blood. Subset given: CD45RO-CCR7+CD27+CD95- naive CD8+ T cells expressing CXCR3 (TNR3+).

CDR3 protein: CASSKVGGTSGPYEQYF. The rearrangement joins TRBV21-1 to TRBJ2-7; TCRdb outputs TRBD2, but without DNA this stays unchecked. TRBV21-1 is reported as a pseudogene. The CDR3 totals 17 residues.